The 2 T cell receptor beta chains listed next were all sequenced from one sample in a study of cytomegalovirus exposure and HLA in healthy donors. Primers: 60 Vbeta forward and 13 Jbeta reverse. The table came from immunoSEQ multiplex PCR; TCRdb's copy has only in-frame clones and leaves some out. The sample includes 180,000 or so clones, roughly 79% of them seen just once. Input material: PBMCs. Receptor source: a woman aged 25 to 39 in good health and CMV-seropositive.

The gene calls are TRBV7-9 and TRBJ1-2, with D hard to call. Germline V CDR1 and CDR2: SEHNR, FQNEAQ (reference sequence). The CDR3 spans 13 residues. The germline V and J ends were trimmed by 2 bases and 6 bases, with 10 bases remaining between them. As DNA, the CDR3 is TGTGCCAGCAGCTTACTAGAGGTGAATGGCTACACCTTC. Translation gives CASSLLEVNGYTF. The whole variable domain, filled in from reference TRBV7-9 and TRBJ1-2, reads DTGVSQNPRHKITKRGQNVTFRCDPISEHNRLYWYRQTLGQGPEFLTYFQNEAQLEKSRLLSDRFSAERPKGSFSTLEIQRTEQGDSAMYLCASSLLEVNGYTFGSGTRLTVV.

J is TRBJ2-7 and V is TRBV11-2, with D possibly matching TRBD2 (5 bases). Germline CDR1 and CDR2: SGHAT and FQNNGV. This CDR3 is built from 16 residues. Trimming left V 2 bases short and J 2 bases short, with 16 bases between. CDR3 protein: CASSLSTQLGAYEQYF. The CDR3 DNA follows: TGTGCCAGCAGCTTATCCACACAGTTGGGAGCCTACGAGCAGTACTTC. Full variable domain (rest looked up from reference TRBV11-2 and TRBJ2-7): EAGVAQSPRYKIIEKRQSVAFWCNPISGHATLYWYQQILGQGPKLLIQFQNNGVVDDSQLPKDRFSAERLKGVDSTLKIQPAKLEDSAVYLCASSLSTQLGAYEQYFGPGTRLTVT.